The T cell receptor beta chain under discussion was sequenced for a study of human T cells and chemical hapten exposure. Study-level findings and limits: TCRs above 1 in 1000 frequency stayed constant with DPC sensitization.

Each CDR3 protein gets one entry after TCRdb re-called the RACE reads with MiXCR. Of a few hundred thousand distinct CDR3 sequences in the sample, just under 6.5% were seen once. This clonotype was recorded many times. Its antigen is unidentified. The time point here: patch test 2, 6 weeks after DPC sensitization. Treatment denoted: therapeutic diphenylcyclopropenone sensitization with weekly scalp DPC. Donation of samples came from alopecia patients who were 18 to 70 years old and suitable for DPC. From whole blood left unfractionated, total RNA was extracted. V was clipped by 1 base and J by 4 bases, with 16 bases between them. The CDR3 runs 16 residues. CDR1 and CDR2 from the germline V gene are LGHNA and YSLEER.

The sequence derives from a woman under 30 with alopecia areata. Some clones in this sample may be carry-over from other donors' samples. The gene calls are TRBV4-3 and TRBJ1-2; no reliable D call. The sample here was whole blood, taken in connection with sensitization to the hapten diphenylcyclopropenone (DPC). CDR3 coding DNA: TGCGCCAGCAGCCAAGGGGCGCAGATTTTGGCCTATGGCTACACCTTC. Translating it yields CASSQGAQILAYGYTF.